The rows below give T cell receptor beta chains drawn from one sample of a study of quantifying T cell responses using KT2 cells. MiXCR was run by TCRdb on the UMI-ligation and nested PCR reads, yielding one entry per CDR3 protein. The table has about 30,000 distinct CDR3 sequences, 7.3% seen once. Material: PBMCs spiked with cells of the T cell clone KT2. The source of these receptors is a human donor. Both conserved end residues are part of each CDR3.

J gene | V gene | CDR3 protein
TRBJ2-1 | TRBV20-1 | CSARDFHFRRALYNEQFF
TRBJ2-1 | TRBV2 | CASSGGGTSYNEQFF
TRBJ1-3 | TRBV13 | CASSFRSPGQVIRSSGNTIYF
TRBJ1-1 | TRBV6-1 | CASSGRDRGVGTEAFF
TRBJ1-1 | TRBV6-5 | CASNRQPNTEAFF
TRBJ2-5 | TRBV27 | CASSPGTIGLETQYF
TRBJ2-7 | TRBV10-3 | CAISDPGLAGYEQYF
TRBJ2-7 | TRBV20-1 | CSARAGRGYEQYF
TRBJ2-4 | TRBV3-1 | CASSQYRRNIQYF
TRBJ2-7 | TRBV12-3/TRBV12-4 | CASSFEREGHRDEQYF
TRBJ1-1 | TRBV6-2/TRBV6-3 | CASSSDRVSPSTEAFF
TRBJ1-1 | TRBV30 | CAWSAGQPNTEAFF
TRBJ1-2 | TRBV20-1 | CSARVSGSGGYTF
TRBJ1-2 | TRBV13 | CASSPTGVEDYGYTF
TRBJ2-3 | TRBV4-2 | CASSQGDRDSHTDTQYF